The table lists the clone carrying this T cell receptor beta chain with a few counts. Its antigen remains unknown. Each CDR3 protein gets one entry after TCRdb re-called the reads with MiXCR. The sample carries around 750,000 distinct CDR3 sequences, around a third recorded once. These data belong to a study of T cell repertoires in cytomegalovirus infection. Overall study: Through public TCR beta signatures, both CMV infection and matching HLA type were indicated.

V was shortened by 4 bases and J by 4 bases, with 16 bases between the two germline ends. Germline V gene sequence: CDR1 LNHDA, CDR2 SQIVND (reference sequence). This CDR3 has 15 residues. This receptor was obtained from a human donor in good health (CMV status not recorded). Some clones in this sample may be carry-over from other donors' samples. The sequencing here drew on cultured CD8+ T cells from PBMCs, taken from culture after CMV antigen stimulation. The chain joins TRBV19 to TRBJ1-1, with D perhaps TRBD1 (6 bases). The CDR3 bases are TGTGCCAGTAGTACTACGATAAACAGGGCCACTGAAGCTTTCTTT. It yields the protein CASSTTINRATEAFF.